Sequencing of this T cell receptor (beta chain) was carried out in a study of OX40 agonist ivuxolimab in advanced cancers. Overall study findings and caveats: By week 6 at 0.1 to 3.0 mg/kg, blood CD4+ and CD8+ T cells had expanded clonally. Clonal expansion in partial responders at 0.1-3.0 mg/kg ranked among the lowest.

The repertoire was sequenced with immunoSEQ multiplex PCR; TCRdb's copy has only in-frame clones and lacks some. The repertoire holds around 110,000 clones, 80% to 95% seen once, with roughly 1.1% in the top ten. Samples were taken at baseline and on day 1 of cycles 4 and 7. Deletions cut 1 base from V and 8 bases from J, with 8 bases between. This CDR3 has 11 amino acids. In germline, CDR1 is DFQATT, CDR2 SNEGSKA (reference sequence). This clone came up once. Antigen unknown. The starting material was CD4+ or CD8+ T cells sorted from blood, obtained in a trial of the OX40 agonist ivuxolimab. The TCR originated in an adult with an advanced solid tumor such as melanoma, head and neck, liver or kidney cancer. This chain joins TRBV20-1 and TRBJ1-1, with TRBD1 as a possible D gene (5 bases). Written as DNA, the CDR3 is TGCAGTGCTAGAGTAGCAGGGGAAGCTTTCTTT. Translation: CSARVAGEAFF.